The source of this TCR beta chain is a study of control samples from healthy donors and cancer patients. This table comes from immunoSEQ multiplex PCR, and its TCRdb copy is limited to in-frame clones, with some not included. The sample consists of 200,000 or so clones, around 94% of them appearing once. Input material: blood. The TCR was taken from a man aged 45 to 65 in good health.

The CDR3 loop reads CASTNRGRAGELFF. CDR3 nucleotide sequence: TGTGCCAGCACAAACAGGGGGCGGGCCGGGGAGCTGTTTTTT. The V call is TRBV28, the J call TRBJ2-2; TRBD1 aligns across 9 bases. Germline CDR1 and CDR2: MDHEN and SYDVKM. This CDR3 region has 14 residues. V lost 7 bases, J lost 6 bases, and 6 bases stayed unmatched. Supplemented by reference TRBV28 and TRBJ2-2, the full variable domain reads DVKVTQSSRYLVKRTGEKVFLECVQDMDHENMFWYRQDPGLGLRLIYFSYDVKMKEKGDIPEGYSVSREKKERFSLILESASTNQTSMYLCASTNRGRAGELFFGEGSRLTVL.